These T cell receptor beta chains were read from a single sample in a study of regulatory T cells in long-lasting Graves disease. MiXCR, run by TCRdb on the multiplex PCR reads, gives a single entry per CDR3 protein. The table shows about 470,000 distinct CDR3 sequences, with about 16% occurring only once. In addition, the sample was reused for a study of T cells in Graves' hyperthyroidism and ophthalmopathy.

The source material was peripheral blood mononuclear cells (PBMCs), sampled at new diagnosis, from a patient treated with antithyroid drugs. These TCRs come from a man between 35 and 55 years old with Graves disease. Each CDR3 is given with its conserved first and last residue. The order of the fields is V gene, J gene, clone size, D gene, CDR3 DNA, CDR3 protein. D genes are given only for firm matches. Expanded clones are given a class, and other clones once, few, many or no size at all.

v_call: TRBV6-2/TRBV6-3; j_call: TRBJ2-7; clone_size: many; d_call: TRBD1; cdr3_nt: TGTGCCAGCAGCCCCGGGACAGGGTTCGAATACGAGCAGTACTTC; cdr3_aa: CASSPGTGFEYEQYF
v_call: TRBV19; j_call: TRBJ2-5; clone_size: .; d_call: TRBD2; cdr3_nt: TGTGCCAGTAGTATCGGCTGGGCTAGCGGGACCCAGTACTTC; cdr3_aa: CASSIGWASGTQYF
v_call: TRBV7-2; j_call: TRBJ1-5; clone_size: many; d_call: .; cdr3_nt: TGTGCCAGCAGCTTCCCAGGGGGCAATCAGCCCCAGCATTTT; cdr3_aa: CASSFPGGNQPQHF
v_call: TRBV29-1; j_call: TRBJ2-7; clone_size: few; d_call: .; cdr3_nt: TGCAGCGTTGCAGGTGGGACCGCTATGGGCGAGCAGTACTTC; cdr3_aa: CSVAGGTAMGEQYF
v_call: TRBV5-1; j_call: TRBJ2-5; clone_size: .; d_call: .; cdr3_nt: TGCGCCAGCAGCTTGGCCTTTAGGGAAAAAGAGACCCAGTACTTC; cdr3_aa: CASSLAFREKETQYF
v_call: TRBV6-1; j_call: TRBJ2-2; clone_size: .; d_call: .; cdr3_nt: TGTGCCAGCAGTGCCCTAACCAGCGTAACGGTTAACACCGGGGAGCTGTTTTTT; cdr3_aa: CASSALTSVTVNTGELFF
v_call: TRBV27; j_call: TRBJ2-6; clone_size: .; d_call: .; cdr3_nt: TGTGCCAGCACCTTGTCGACAGCACCCATCGACGTCTCTGGGGCCAACGTCCTGACTTTC; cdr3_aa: CASTLSTAPIDVSGANVLTF
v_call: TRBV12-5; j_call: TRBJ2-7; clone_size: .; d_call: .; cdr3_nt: TGTGCTAGTGCCCCGACCGAGGGGAGAGGCTACGAGCAGTACTTC; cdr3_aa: CASAPTEGRGYEQYF
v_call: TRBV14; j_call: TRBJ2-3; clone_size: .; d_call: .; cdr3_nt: TGTGCCAGCAGCCAACAGGGCAATACGCAGTATTTT; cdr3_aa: CASSQQGNTQYF
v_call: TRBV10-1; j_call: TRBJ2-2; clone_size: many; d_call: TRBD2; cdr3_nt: TGCGCCAGCAGTGAGTCGATGGACGGGAGGGCCCCCGGGGAGCTGTTTTTT; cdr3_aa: CASSESMDGRAPGELFF
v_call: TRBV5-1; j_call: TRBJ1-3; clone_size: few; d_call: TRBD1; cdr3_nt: TGCGCCAGCCGACAGGGAGCTGGAAACACCATATATTTT; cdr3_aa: CASRQGAGNTIYF
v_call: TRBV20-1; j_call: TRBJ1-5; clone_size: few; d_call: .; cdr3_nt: TGCAATGCTAGACGGGGATCAGGCCAGCCCCAGCATTTT; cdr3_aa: CNARRGSGQPQHF
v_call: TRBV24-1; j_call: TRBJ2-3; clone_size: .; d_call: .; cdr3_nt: TGTGCCACCTCAAATTATGGGGGAGATACGCAGTATTTT; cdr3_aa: CATSNYGGDTQYF
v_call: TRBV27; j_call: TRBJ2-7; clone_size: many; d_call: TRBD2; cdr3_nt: TGTGCCAGCAGTATCGGACTAGCCAGAAACGAGCAGTACTTC; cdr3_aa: CASSIGLARNEQYF
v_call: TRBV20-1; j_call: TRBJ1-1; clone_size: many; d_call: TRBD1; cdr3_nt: TGCAGTGCTAGTCGCGATAGGACAGGAGAAAGTGAAGCTTTCTTT; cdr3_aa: CSASRDRTGESEAFF
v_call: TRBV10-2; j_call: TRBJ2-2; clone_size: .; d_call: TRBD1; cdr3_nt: TGCGCCAGCAGTGATGTCAGGGGGCTCAACACCGGGGAGCTGTTTTTT; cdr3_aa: CASSDVRGLNTGELFF
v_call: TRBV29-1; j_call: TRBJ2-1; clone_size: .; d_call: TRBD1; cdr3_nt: TGCAGCGTTGAACCCGGGACAGGCAGCTCCTACAATGAGCAGTTCTTC; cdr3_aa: CSVEPGTGSSYNEQFF
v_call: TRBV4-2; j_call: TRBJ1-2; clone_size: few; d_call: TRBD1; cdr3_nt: TGTGCCAGCAGCCAAGACGACAGGGTTTCTGGCTACACCTTC; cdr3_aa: CASSQDDRVSGYTF
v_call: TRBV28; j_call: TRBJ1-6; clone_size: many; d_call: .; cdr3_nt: TGTGCCAGCAGTTTAGGGGGGGTTCGATCACCCCTCCACTTT; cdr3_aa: CASSLGGVRSPLHF
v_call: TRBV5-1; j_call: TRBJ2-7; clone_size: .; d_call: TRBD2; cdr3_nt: TGCGCCAGCAGTTCCCGGCGGGAGGCCCCCTACGAGCAGTACTTC; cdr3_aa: CASSSRREAPYEQYF
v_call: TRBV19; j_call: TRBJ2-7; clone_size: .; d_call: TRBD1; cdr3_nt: TGTGCCAGTAGTATCGTCGACAGGGTAGGGGAGCAGTACTTC; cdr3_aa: CASSIVDRVGEQYF
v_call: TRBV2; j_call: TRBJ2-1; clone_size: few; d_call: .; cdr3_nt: TGTGCCAGCAGTGAATGGTCCACGAACAATGAGCAGTTCTTC; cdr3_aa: CASSEWSTNNEQFF
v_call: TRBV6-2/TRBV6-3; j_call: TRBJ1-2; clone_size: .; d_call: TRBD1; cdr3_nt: TGTGCCAGCAGTCCCGAACAGGGGTTTCCTTCGTATGGCTACACCTTC; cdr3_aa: CASSPEQGFPSYGYTF
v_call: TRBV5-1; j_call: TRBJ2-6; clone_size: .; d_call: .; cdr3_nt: TGCGCCAGCAGCTTGAGTTCGGGCCCTCCTGGGGCCAACGTCCTGACTTTC; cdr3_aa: CASSLSSGPPGANVLTF
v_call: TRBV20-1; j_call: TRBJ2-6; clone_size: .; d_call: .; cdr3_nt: TGCAGTGCAGGGGGTGGTCTAGACTCTGGGGCCAACGTCCTGACTTTC; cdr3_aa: CSAGGGLDSGANVLTF
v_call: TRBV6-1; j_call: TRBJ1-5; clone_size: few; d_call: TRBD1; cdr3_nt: TGTGCCAGCAGCGGACAGGGTAGAAGTCAGCCCCAGCATTTT; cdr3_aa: CASSGQGRSQPQHF
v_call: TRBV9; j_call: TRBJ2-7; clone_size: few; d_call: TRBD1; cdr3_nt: TGTGCCAGCAGCGAGAGAGGACAGGGTCTGGGGGAGCAGTACTTC; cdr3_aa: CASSERGQGLGEQYF
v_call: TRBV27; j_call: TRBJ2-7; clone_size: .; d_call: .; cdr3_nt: TGTGCCAGCAGTTTCCTGGGGGGAAACGAGCAGTACTTC; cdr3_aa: CASSFLGGNEQYF
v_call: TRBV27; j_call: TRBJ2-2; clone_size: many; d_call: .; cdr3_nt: TGTGCCAGCACCCCCCCAGGGGGGTACGCGACCGGGGAGCTGTTTTTT; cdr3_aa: CASTPPGGYATGELFF
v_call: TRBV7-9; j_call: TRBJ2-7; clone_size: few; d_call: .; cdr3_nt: TGTGCCAGCAGCGACCTGGGTTATAAGACAGCAAGCGAGCAGTACTTC; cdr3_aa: CASSDLGYKTASEQYF
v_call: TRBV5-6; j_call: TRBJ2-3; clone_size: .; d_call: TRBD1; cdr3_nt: TGTGCCAGCAGCTGGCCCCGGGACAGGGATTCGGATACGCAGTATTTT; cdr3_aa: CASSWPRDRDSDTQYF
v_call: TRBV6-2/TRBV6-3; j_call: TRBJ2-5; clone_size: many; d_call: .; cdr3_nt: TGTGCCAGCAGTTACACGTGGGCCGAGGAGGAGACCCAGTACTTC; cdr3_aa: CASSYTWAEEETQYF
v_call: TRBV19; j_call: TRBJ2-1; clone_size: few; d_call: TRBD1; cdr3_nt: TGTGCCAGTAGTATAAGACAGAGACCCAGGGGGAATGAGCAGTTCTTC; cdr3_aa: CASSIRQRPRGNEQFF
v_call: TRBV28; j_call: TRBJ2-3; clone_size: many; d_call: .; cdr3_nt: TGTGCCAGCAGTTTCTACAGGACCCCAGTGCTATATGATACGCAGTATTTT; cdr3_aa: CASSFYRTPVLYDTQYF
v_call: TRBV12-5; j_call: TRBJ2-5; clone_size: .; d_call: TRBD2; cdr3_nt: TGTGCTAGTGGTTTGGCGGGGGGGCAAGAGACCCAGTACTTC; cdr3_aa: CASGLAGGQETQYF
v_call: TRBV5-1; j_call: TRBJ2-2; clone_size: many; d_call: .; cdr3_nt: TGCGCCAGCAACGGGTACACCGGGGAGCTGTTTTTT; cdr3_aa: CASNGYTGELFF
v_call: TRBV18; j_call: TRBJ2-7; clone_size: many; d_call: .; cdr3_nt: TGTGCCAGCTCACCGGGACGCTTGGACTCCTACGAGCAGTACTTC; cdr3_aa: CASSPGRLDSYEQYF
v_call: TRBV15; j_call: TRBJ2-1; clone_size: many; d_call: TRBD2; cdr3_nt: TGTGCCACCAGCAGACTAGCGGGAGGCCCGAGGAATGAGCAGTTCTTC; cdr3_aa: CATSRLAGGPRNEQFF
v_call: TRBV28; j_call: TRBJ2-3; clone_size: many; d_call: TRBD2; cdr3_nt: TGTGCCAGCTCCGCAGGAACGGGAGGGCGGGCAGATACGCAGTATTTT; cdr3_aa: CASSAGTGGRADTQYF
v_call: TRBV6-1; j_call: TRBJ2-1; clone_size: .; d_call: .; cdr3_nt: TGTGCCAGCAGGATCCGGGACACGAATGAGCAGTTCTTC; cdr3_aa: CASRIRDTNEQFF
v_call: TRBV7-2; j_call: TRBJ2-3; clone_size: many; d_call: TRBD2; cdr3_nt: TGTGCCAGCAGCTTAACGGGAGGGCGCACAGATACGCAGTATTTT; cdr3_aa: CASSLTGGRTDTQYF
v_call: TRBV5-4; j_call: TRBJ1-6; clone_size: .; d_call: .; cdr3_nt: TGTGCCAGCAGCCCAAACGGGGGAAATAATTCACCCCTCCACTTT; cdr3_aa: CASSPNGGNNSPLHF